These 5 T cell receptor beta chains were sequenced from one sample in a study of shared clonotypes between healthy human individuals. Method: immunoSEQ multiplex PCR; TCRdb's copy keeps in-frame clones and lacks some. The sample has roughly 570,000 clones; 95% to 98% are singletons. The naive CD8 fraction comprised CD45RO-negative cells positively selected for CCR7 and excluded terminally differentiated effector memory CD45RA+ cells. The source material was naive CD8+ T cells sorted from blood. These receptors were obtained from a man aged 25-45 years in good health.

J is TRBJ2-1 and V is TRBV27, with 11 bases lining up with TRBD1. Germline values: CDR1 MNHEY, CDR2 SMNVEV (reference sequence). The CDR3 totals 15 residues. After removal of 2 bases from V and 7 bases from J, the junction contained 4 bases not matched to a gene. The CDR3 region is CASSLVGTGGNEQFF. CDR3 coding DNA: TGTGCCAGCAGTTTAGTTGGGACAGGGGGGAATGAGCAGTTCTTC.

The chain carries TRBV27 and TRBJ2-5; 8 bases map to TRBD1. V was pared by 3 bases and J by 3 bases, with 9 bases of the junction left unmatched. CDR1 is MNHEY and CDR2 is SMNVEV in the germline V gene (reference sequence). The CDR3 loop spans 16 amino acids. This CDR3 reads CASSFHSGQAEETQYF. In DNA form, the CDR3 reads TGTGCCAGCAGTTTTCATTCGGGACAGGCGGAAGAGACCCAGTACTTC.

In its sample, this clone was seen once. This chain connects TRBV14 to TRBJ2-3; maybe TRBD2 (6 bases). The CDR3 runs 17 residues. Trimming stripped 0 bases from V and 1 base from J, with 14 bases between. CDR1 and CDR2 (germline): SGHDN, FVKESK. Here the CDR3 DNA reads TGTGCCAGCAGCCAAGATCTGGCGGGAAGGGGCACAGATACGCAGTATTTT. Amino acid sequence: CASSQDLAGRGTDTQYF.

This rearrangement joins TRBV7-3 to TRBJ2-1; D possibly corresponds to TRBD2 (6 bases). Trimming took off 2 bases at V and 6 bases at J, with 14 bases between the two ends. Per the germline V gene, CDR1 is SGHTA and CDR2 is FQGTGA. There are 15 residues in the CDR3. The CDR3 DNA is TGTGCCAGCAGCTTAGATCTAGCGAACTCCAATGAGCAGTTCTTC. Protein product: CASSLDLANSNEQFF.

The table lists this clone with a count of one. The chain carries TRBV6-4 and TRBJ2-1, with D possibly matching TRBD2 (5 bases). Deletions cut 0 bases from V and 9 bases from J, with 6 bases between. Looked up from germline, CDR1 is MRHNA and CDR2 is SNTAGT. CDR3 size: 12 residues. The CDR3 spells CASSDSSGEQFF. DNA for the CDR3: TGTGCCAGCAGTGACTCAAGCGGTGAGCAGTTCTTC.